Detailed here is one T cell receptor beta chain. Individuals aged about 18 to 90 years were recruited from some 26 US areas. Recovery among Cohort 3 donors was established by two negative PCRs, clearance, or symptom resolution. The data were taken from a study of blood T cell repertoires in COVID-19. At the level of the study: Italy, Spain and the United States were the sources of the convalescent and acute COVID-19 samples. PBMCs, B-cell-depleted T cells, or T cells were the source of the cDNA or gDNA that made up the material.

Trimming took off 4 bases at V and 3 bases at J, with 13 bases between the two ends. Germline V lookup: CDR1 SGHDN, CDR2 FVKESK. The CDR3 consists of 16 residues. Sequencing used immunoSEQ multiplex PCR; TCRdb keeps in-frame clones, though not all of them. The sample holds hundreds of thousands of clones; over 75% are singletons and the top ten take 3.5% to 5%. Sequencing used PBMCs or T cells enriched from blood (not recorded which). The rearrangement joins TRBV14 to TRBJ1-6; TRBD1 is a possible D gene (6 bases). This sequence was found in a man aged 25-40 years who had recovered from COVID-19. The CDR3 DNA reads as TGTGCCAGCAGCCCCGACAGGATGCTCTATAATTCACCCCTCCACTTT. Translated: CASSPDRMLYNSPLHF.